This T cell receptor (beta chain) was obtained from a study of blood T cell repertoires in COVID-19. The wider study: Some COVID-19 samples were acute and others convalescent; all came from the United States, Italy and Spain.

Original processing methods: Using reference gene primer amplification, nucleated cell counts were estimated. The method was immunoSEQ multiplex PCR; TCRdb's version includes in-frame clones alone and lacks a portion of them. V and J calls and clone size are copied from that table; D and trimming were computed from the DNA. The sample has some 170,000 clones; approximately 85% are singletons. Germline V gene sequence: CDR1 LGHNT, CDR2 FRNRAP. CDR3 length: 14 amino acids. Trimming shortened V by 2 bases and J by 4 bases, and 11 bases separated the two germline ends. Sequenced material: peripheral blood. The chain carries TRBV12-5 and TRBJ1-1; the D gene is possibly TRBD1 (5 bases). This clonotype originated in a middle-aged man with acute or convalescent COVID-19. The CDR3 region is CASGLRGVPTEAFF. The CDR3 coding sequence is TGTGCTAGTGGTTTGAGGGGCGTCCCCACTGAAGCTTTCTTT.